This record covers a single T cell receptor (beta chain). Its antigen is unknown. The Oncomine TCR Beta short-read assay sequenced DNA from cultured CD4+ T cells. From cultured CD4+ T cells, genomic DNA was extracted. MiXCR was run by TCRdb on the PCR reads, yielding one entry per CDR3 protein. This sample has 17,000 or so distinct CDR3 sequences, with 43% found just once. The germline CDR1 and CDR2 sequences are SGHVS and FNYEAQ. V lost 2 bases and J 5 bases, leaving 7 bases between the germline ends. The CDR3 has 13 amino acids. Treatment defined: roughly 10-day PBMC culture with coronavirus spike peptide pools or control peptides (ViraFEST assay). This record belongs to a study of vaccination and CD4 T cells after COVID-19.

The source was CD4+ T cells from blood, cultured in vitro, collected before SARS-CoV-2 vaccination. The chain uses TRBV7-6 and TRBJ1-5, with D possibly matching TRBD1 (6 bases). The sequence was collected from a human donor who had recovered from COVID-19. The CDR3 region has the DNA TGTGCCAGCAGCTTAAACAGGGATCAGCCCCAGCATTTT. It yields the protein CASSLNRDQPQHF.